A selection of T cell receptor beta chains follows, all from one sample in a study of blood T cell repertoires in COVID-19. Profiled with immunoSEQ multiplex PCR; TCRdb holds only in-frame clones, not every one. Of approximately 120,000 clones in the sample, 81% were seen once. The source material was peripheral blood. The receptors originated from a woman aged 50 to 60 with acute or convalescent COVID-19. The CDR3 runs from the conserved cysteine through the conserved F or W. D genes are given only for firm matches.

D	V	J	DNA	CDR3
NA	TRBV29-1	TRBJ1-1	TGCAGCGTAACCGACAGTGAAGCTTTCTTT	CSVTDSEAFF
NA	TRBV28	TRBJ1-1	TGTGCCAGCAGTACTCGGGGTCTGGAAGCTTTCTTT	CASSTRGLEAFF
TRBD1	TRBV6-5	TRBJ1-1	TGTGCCAGCAGTTACTCGAACCAGGGGGCTGAAGCTTTCTTT	CASSYSNQGAEAFF
NA	TRBV11-1	TRBJ2-1	TGTGCCAGCAGCTTCACAGGGAGTGAGCAGTTCTTC	CASSFTGSEQFF
NA	TRBV3-1/TRBV3-2	TRBJ1-5	TGTGCCAGCAGCCAAGGGCGGAATCAGCCCCAGCATTTT	CASSQGRNQPQHF
NA	TRBV5-1	TRBJ2-3	TGCGCCAGCAGCGGACGGCTAAACCAGGGAGATACGCAGTATTTT	CASSGRLNQGDTQYF
NA	TRBV9	TRBJ1-2	TGTGCCAGCAGCCTGGACAGTAACTATGGCTACACCTTC	CASSLDSNYGYTF
NA	TRBV5-1	TRBJ2-7	TGCGCCAGCAGCTTGTGGCAGGACTTAGGCGAGCAGTACTTC	CASSLWQDLGEQYF
NA	TRBV9	TRBJ1-2	TGTGCCAGCAGCTTAGCCCCGGGCAGGGATTCTTCCTATGGCTACACCTTC	CASSLAPGRDSSYGYTF
TRBD2	TRBV20-1	TRBJ2-1	TGCAGTGCTAGTAGGCGGCGAGGACTAGCGGATTTAGGTGAGCAGTTCTTC	CSASRRRGLADLGEQFF
NA	TRBV11-3	TRBJ2-6	TGTGCCAGCAGCTTCGGACACGCAGACTCTGGGGCCAACGTCCTGACTTTC	CASSFGHADSGANVLTF
TRBD2	TRBV30	TRBJ2-3	TGTGCCTGGAGTTTAGGTAGCGGGGGGGCTGCAGATACGCAGTATTTT	CAWSLGSGGAADTQYF